The source of this T cell receptor beta chain is a study of T cell responses to AZD1222 COVID-19 vaccine. For the study at large: Second-dose recipients at about 4 or about 12 weeks were treated as one pooled group. Study outcomes and limitations: Most donors were white British and more were female, and clonal diversity was possibly underestimated. Repertoires were obtained solely post-peak T cell response. Spike was spanned by vaccine-associated CD4 TCRs, with dominance at 160-218 and 743-854.

This clone was counted a few times. As yet, its antigen is unknown. Repertoires were generated with immunoSEQ multiplex PCR, while TCRdb's copy carries only in-frame clones and drops some. The data hold fewer than 150,000 clones, with roughly nine tenths observed a single time. The origin of this receptor is an adult in good health. Sequencing was performed on peripheral blood, taken on day 0 of AZD1222 vaccination.

The CDR3 region is CAWSVGDNQPQHF. The CDR3 DNA reads TGTGCCTGGAGTGTCGGAGACAATCAGCCCCAGCATTTT. The chain is built from TRBV30 and TRBJ1-5; D is uncertain. There are 13 residues in the CDR3. Trimming took off 0 bases at V and 3 bases at J, with 6 bases between the two ends. Looked up from germline, CDR1 is GTSNPN and CDR2 is SVGIG (reference sequence).